This T cell receptor beta chain was captured in a study of blood T cell repertoires in COVID-19. Germline V gene data show CDR1 as SNHLY and CDR2 as FYNNEI. The CDR3 consists of 13 residues. The ends were cut back, 4 bases at V and 3 bases at J, with 9 bases in the middle. Authors' data handling: Amplified reference gene primers provided the basis for estimating nucleated cell counts. This table comes from immunoSEQ multiplex PCR, and its TCRdb copy is limited to in-frame clones, with some not included. The V and J calls and the clone size are those of that table, but D and trimming were determined from the DNA. In the table there are roughly 300,000 clones, about 86% of which are singletons.

The TCR sequence derives from a woman in her fifties or sixties with acute or convalescent COVID-19. The chain has TRBV2 and TRBJ1-1, with D tentatively TRBD1 (6 bases). The source material was peripheral blood. CDR3 sequence reads: CASSAQGDTEAFF. The CDR3 bases are TGTGCCAGCAGTGCACAGGGTGACACTGAAGCTTTCTTT. The complete variable domain, with remaining parts taken from reference TRBV2 and TRBJ1-1, reads EPEVTQTPSHQVTQMGQEVILRCVPISNHLYFYWYRQILGQKVEFLVSFYNNEISEKSEIFDDQFSVERPDGSNFTLKIRSTKLEDSAMYFCASSAQGDTEAFFGQGTRLTVV.